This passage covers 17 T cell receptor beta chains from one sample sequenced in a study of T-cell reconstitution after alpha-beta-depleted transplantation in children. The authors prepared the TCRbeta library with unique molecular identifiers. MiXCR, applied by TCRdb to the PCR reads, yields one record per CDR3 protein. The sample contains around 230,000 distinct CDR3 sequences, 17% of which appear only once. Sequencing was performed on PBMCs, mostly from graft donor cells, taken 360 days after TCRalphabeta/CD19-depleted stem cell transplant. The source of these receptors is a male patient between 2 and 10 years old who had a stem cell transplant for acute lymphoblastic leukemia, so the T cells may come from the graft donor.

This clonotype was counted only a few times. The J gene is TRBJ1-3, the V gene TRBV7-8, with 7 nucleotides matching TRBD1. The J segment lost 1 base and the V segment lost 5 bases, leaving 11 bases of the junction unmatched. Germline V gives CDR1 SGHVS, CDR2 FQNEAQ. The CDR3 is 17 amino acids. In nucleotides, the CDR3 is TGTGCCAGCAGCCTCCGGGTCAGGGGGGTATCTGGAAACACCATATATTTT. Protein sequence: CASSLRVRGVSGNTIYF.

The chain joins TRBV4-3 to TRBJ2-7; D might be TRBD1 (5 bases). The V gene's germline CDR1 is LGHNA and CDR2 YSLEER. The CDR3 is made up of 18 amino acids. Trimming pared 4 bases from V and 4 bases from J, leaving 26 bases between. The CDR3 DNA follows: TGCGCCAGCAGCCGCACGAAAGGGAAGGCAGGGTCCGCTTACGAGCAGTACTTC. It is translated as CASSRTKGKAGSAYEQYF.

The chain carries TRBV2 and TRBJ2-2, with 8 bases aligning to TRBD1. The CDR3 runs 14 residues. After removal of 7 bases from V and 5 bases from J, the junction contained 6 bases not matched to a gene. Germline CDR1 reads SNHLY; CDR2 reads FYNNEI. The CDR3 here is CASIRQGSTGELFF. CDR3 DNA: TGTGCCAGCATCAGACAGGGGAGTACCGGGGAGCTGTTTTTT.

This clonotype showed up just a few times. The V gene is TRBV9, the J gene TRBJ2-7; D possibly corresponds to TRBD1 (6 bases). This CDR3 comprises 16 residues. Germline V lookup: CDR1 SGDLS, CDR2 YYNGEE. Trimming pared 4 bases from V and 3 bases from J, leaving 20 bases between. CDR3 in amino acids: CASSPVGARAYYEQYF. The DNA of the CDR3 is TGTGCCAGCAGCCCCGTGGGGGCGAGAGCATACTACGAGCAGTACTTC. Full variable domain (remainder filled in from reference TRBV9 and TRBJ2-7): DSGVTQTPKHLITATGQRVTLRCSPRSGDLSVYWYQQSLDQGLQFLIQYYNGEERAKGNILERFSAQQFPDLHSELNLSSLELGDSALYFCASSPVGARAYYEQYFGPGTRLTVT.

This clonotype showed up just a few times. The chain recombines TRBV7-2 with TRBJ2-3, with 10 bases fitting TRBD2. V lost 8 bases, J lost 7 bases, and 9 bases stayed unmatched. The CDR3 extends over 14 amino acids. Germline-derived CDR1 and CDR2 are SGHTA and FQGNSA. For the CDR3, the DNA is TGTGCCAGCGGGCTAGCGGGGGCCTGGAATACGCAGTATTTT. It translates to CASGLAGAWNTQYF.

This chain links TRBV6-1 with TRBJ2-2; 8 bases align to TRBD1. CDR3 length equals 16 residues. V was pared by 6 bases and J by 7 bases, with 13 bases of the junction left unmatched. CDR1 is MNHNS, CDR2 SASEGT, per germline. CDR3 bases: TGTGCCAGCAGCCCTAGGTCGACAGGGGCTAACGGGGAGCTGTTTTTT. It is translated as CASSPRSTGANGELFF.

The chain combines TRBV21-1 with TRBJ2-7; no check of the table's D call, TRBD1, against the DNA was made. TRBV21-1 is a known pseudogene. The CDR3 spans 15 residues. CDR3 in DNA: TGTGCCAGCAGCAATCAAGGGGGGAAATCCTACGAGCAGTACTTC. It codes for CASSNQGGKSYEQYF.

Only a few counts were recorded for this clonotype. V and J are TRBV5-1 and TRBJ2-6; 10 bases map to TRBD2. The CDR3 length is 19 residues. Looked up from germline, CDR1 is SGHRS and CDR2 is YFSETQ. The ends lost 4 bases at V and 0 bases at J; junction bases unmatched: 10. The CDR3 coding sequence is TGCGCCAGCAGCAGACCGGGACTAGCGCCTCGCTCTGGGGCCAACGTCCTGACTTTC. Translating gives CASSRPGLAPRSGANVLTF.

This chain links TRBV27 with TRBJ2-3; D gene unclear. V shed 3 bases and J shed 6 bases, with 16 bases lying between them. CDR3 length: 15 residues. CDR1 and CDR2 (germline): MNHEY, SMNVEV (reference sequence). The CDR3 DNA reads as TGTGCCAGCAGTTTCGATGGCAGGATCCGGGATACGCAGTATTTT. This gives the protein CASSFDGRIRDTQYF.

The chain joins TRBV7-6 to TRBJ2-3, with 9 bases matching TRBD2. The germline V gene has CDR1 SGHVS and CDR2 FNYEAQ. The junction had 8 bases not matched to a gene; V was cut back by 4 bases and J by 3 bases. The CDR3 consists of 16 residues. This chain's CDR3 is CASSSPGLAGTDTQYF. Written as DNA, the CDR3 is TGTGCCAGCAGCTCCCCGGGGCTAGCGGGGACAGATACGCAGTATTTT.

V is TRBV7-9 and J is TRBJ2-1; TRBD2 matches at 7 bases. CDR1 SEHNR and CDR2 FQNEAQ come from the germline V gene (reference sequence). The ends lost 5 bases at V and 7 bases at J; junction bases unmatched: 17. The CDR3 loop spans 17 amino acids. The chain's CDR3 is CASSPDQRGPPHNEQFF. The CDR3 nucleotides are TGTGCCAGCAGCCCAGACCAGCGGGGCCCTCCTCATAATGAGCAGTTCTTC.

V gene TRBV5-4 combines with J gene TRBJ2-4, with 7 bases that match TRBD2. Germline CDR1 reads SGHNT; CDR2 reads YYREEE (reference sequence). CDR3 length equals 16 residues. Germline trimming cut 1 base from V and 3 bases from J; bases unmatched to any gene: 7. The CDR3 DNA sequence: TGTGCCAGCAGCTTGTGGGAGGGGTCAGGCAAAAACATTCAGTACTTC. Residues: CASSLWEGSGKNIQYF.

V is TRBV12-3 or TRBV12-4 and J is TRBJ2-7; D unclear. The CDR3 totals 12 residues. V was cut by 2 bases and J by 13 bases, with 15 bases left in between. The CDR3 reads CASSLTAGTEYF. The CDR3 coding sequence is TGTGCCAGCAGTTTAACGGCAGGTACTGAATACTTC.

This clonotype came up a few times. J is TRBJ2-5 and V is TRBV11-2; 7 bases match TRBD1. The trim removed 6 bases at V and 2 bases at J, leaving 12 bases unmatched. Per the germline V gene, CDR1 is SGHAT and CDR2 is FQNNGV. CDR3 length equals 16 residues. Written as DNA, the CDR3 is TGTGCCAGCAGTCCCGACAGGGCCCAACAACAAGAGACCCAGTACTTC. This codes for CASSPDRAQQQETQYF. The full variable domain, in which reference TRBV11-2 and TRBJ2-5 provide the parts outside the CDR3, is EAGVAQSPRYKIIEKRQSVAFWCNPISGHATLYWYQQILGQGPKLLIQFQNNGVVDDSQLPKDRFSAERLKGVDSTLKIQPAKLEDSAVYLCASSPDRAQQQETQYFGPGTRLLVL.

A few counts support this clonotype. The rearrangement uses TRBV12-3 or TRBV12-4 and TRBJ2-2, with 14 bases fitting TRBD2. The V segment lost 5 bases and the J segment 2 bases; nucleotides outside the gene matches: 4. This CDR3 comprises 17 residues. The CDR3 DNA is TGTGCCAGCAGTACCGGGACTAGCGGGGGAAACACCGGGGAGCTGTTTTTT. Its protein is CASSTGTSGGNTGELFF.

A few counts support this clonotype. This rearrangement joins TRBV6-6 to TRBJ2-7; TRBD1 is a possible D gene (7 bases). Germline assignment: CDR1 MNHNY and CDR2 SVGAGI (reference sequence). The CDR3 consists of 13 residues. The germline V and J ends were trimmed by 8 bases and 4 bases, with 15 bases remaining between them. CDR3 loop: CASLGGGGYEQYF. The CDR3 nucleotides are TGTGCCAGCTTAGGAGGGGGCGGGTACGAGCAGTACTTC.

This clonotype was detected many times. In DNA form, the CDR3 reads TGTGCCAGCAGTCCGACAGGGGCGCCGGATTCACCCCTCCACTTT. It codes for CASSPTGAPDSPLHF. This sequence joins TRBV12-3 or TRBV12-4 and TRBJ1-6, with 8 bases fitting TRBD1. The V and J ends lost 5 bases and 8 bases, in that order; junction bases with no gene match: 8. This CDR3 region has 15 residues.